Below are 6 T cell receptor beta chains sequenced from a single sample in a study of blood T cell repertoires in COVID-19. Sequencing used immunoSEQ multiplex PCR; TCRdb keeps in-frame clones, though not all of them. Of about 140,000 clones in the sample, roughly 90% are singletons; the top ten hold roughly a tenth. The sequencing sample was made of peripheral blood. The source of these receptors is a man over 45 with active or convalescent COVID-19.

The gene calls are TRBV18 and TRBJ2-2; D uncertain. Trimming stripped 0 bases from V and 5 bases from J, with 10 bases between. The CDR3 is made up of 15 amino acids. Looked up from germline, CDR1 is KGHSH and CDR2 is LQKENI. Here the CDR3 reads CASSPPPGFTGELFF. The CDR3 nucleotides are TGTGCCAGCTCACCACCACCAGGTTTTACCGGGGAGCTGTTTTTT.

The gene calls are TRBV3-1 (or the pseudogene TRBV3-2) and TRBJ1-1, with D maybe TRBD1 (5 bases). Germline V lookup: CDR1 LGHDT, CDR2 YNNKEL (reference sequence). V was clipped by 4 bases and J by 2 bases, with 11 bases between them. CDR3 size: 14 residues. Written as DNA, the CDR3 is TGTGCCAGCAGCCCCTACCAGGGAAACACTGAAGCTTTCTTT. Encoded protein: CASSPYQGNTEAFF.

The V and J genes are TRBV3-1 (or the pseudogene TRBV3-2) and TRBJ2-7; D is perhaps TRBD2 (6 bases). The V end lost 3 bases, the J end lost 0 bases, and 15 bases lay between the germline ends. Germline CDR1 reads LGHDT; CDR2 reads YNNKEL (reference sequence). This CDR3 is 16 amino acids long. Here the CDR3 DNA reads TGTGCCAGCAGCCAGGCGGGACCGCAAAACTCCTACGAGCAGTACTTC. It encodes CASSQAGPQNSYEQYF.

DNA for the CDR3: TGTGCCACCAGGGGACAGGGGGCTGAAACTGAAGCTTTCTTT. Amino acid sequence: CATRGQGAETEAFF. V and J are TRBV24-1 and TRBJ1-1; 12 nucleotides line up with TRBD1. The germline V gene has CDR1 KGHDR and CDR2 SFDVKD. The length of the CDR3 is 14 residues. After removal of 7 bases from V and 5 bases from J, the junction contained 4 bases not matched to a gene.

The chain employs TRBV5-1 and TRBJ2-1, with D maybe TRBD2 (6 bases). Germline V gene lookup returns CDR1 SGHRS and CDR2 YFSETQ. The CDR3 loop spans 16 amino acids. V gave up 4 bases and J gave up 8 bases, with 22 bases separating them. The CDR3 reads CASSQLGSGDGDEQFF. CDR3 DNA: TGCGCCAGCAGCCAACTTGGATCGGGAGATGGCGATGAGCAGTTCTTC.

The chain uses TRBV24-1 and TRBJ1-5, with 7 bases aligning to TRBD1. Germline V gene lookup returns CDR1 KGHDR and CDR2 SFDVKD. CDR3 length equals 14 residues. V shed 5 bases and J 3 bases; nucleotides not matched to a gene: 3. CDR3 region: CATSVGTDNQPQHF. The CDR3 DNA sequence: TGTGCCACCAGTGTCGGGACAGACAATCAGCCCCAGCATTTT.